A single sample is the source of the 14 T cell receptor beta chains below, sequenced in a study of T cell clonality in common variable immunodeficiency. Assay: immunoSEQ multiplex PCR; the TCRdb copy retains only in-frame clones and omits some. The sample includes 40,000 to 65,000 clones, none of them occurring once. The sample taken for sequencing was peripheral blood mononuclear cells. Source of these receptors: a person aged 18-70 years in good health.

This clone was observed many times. Incomplete CDR3 DNA: TGCAGTGCTAGATTCCCTAGCGGATTCACAGATACG. Translating gives CSARFPSGFTDT. In full, the CDR3 reads CSARFPSGFTDTQYF. The chain recombines TRBV20-1 with TRBJ2-3, with TRBD2 matching 7 bases. The CDR3 extends 3 residues past the end of the read, so its final part is completed from the germline J gene. V shed 2 bases and J 2 bases; nucleotides not matched to a gene: 7. Looked up from germline, CDR1 is DFQATT and CDR2 is SNEGSKA (reference sequence). This CDR3 has 15 residues.

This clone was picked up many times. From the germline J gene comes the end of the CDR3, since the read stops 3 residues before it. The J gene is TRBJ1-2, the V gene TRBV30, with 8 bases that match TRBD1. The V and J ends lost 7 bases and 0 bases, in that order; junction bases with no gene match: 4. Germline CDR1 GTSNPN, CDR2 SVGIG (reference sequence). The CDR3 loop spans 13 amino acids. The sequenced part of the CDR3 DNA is TGTGCCTATGACAGGGGCTCTAACTATGGC. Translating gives CAYDRGSNYG. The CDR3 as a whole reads CAYDRGSNYGYTF.

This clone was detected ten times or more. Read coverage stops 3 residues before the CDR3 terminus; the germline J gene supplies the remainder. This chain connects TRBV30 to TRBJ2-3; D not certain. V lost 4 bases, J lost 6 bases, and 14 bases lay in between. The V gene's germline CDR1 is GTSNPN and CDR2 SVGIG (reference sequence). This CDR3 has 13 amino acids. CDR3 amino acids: CAWTRGARDTQYF. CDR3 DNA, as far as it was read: TGTGCCTGGACCAGAGGAGCGAGGGATACG.

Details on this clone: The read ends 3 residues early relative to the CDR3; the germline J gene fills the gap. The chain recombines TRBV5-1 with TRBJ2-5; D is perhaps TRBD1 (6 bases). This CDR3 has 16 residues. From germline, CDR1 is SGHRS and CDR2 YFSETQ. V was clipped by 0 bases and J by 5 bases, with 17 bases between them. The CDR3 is CASSLAGTTLGETQYF. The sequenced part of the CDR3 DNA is TGCGCCAGCAGCTTGGCCGGGACAACCCTGGGGGAGACC.

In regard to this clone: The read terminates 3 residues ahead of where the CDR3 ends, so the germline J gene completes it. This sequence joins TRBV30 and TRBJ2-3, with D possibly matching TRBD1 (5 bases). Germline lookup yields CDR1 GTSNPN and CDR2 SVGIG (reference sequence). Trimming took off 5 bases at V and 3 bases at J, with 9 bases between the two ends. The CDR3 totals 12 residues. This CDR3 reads CAWDRQTDTQYF. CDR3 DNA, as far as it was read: TGTGCCTGGGACCGACAGACAGATACG. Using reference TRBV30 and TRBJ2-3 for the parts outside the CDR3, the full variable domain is SQTIHQWPATLVQPVGSPLSLECTVEGTSNPNLYWYRQAAGRGLQLLFYSVGIGQISSEVPQNLSASRPQDRQFILSSKKLLLSDSGFYLCAWDRQTDTQYFGPGTRLTVL.

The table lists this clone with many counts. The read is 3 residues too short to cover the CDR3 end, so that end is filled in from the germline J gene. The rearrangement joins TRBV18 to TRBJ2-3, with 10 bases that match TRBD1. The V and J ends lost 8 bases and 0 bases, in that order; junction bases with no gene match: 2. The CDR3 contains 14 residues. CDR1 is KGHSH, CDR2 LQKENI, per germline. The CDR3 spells CASRDRGSTDTQYF. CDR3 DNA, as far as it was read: TGTGCCAGCAGGGACAGGGGAAGCACAGATACG.

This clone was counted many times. Incomplete CDR3 DNA: TGCAGTGCTGAAAAGACTAGCGGGAGTATGTCAGATACG. Translation: CSAEKTSGSMSDT. In full, the CDR3 reads CSAEKTSGSMSDTQYF. The rearrangement uses TRBV20-1 and TRBJ2-3, with 12 nucleotides matching TRBD2. The read gets to within 3 residues of the CDR3 end, and the germline J gene fills in the rest. Germline V gene sequence: CDR1 DFQATT, CDR2 SNEGSKA (reference sequence). The ends lost 5 bases at V and 4 bases at J; junction bases unmatched: 10. CDR3 length equals 16 residues.

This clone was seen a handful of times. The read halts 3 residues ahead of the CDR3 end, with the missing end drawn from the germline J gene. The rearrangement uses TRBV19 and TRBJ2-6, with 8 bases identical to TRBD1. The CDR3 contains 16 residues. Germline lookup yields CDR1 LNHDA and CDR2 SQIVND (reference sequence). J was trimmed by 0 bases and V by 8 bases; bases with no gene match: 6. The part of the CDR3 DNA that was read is TGTGCCAGTCACGACAGGGGTATCTCTGGGGCCAACGTC. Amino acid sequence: CASHDRGISGANV. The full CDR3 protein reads CASHDRGISGANVLTF.

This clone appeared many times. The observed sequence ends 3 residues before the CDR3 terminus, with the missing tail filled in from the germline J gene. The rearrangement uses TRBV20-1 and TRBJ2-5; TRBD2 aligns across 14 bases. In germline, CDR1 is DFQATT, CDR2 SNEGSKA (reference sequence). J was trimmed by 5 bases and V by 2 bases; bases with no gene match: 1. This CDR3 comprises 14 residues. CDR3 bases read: TGCAGTGCTAGACGACTAGCGGGGGGGGAGACC. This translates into CSARRLAGGET. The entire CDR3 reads CSARRLAGGETQYF.

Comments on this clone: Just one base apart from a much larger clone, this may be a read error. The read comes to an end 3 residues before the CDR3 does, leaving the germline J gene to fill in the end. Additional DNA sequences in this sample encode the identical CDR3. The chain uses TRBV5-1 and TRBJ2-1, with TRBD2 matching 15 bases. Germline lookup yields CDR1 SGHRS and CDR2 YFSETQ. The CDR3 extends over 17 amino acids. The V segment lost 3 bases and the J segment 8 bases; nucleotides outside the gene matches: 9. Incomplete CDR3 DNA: TGCGCCAGCAGCTATGGACTAGCGGGAGGGCCGGGGTATGAG. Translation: CASSYGLAGGPGYE. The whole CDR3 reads CASSYGLAGGPGYEQFF.

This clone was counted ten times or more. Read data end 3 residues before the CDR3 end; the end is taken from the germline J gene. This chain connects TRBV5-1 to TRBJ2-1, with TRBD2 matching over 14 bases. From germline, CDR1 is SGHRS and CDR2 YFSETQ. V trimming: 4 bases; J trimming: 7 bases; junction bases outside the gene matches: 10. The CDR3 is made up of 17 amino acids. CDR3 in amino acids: CASSKTSGRVAWNEQFF. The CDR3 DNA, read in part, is TGCGCCAGCAGCAAGACTAGCGGGAGGGTTGCTTGGAATGAG.

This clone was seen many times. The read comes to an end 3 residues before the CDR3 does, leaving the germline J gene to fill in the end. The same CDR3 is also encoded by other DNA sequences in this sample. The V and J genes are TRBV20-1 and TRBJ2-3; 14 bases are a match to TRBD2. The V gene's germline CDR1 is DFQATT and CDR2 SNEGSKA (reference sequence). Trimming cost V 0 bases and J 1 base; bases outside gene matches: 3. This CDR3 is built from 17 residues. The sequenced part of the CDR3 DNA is TGCAGTGCTAGAGACCCGGGACTAGCGGGAGGCACAGATACG. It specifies CSARDPGLAGGTDT. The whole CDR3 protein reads CSARDPGLAGGTDTQYF.

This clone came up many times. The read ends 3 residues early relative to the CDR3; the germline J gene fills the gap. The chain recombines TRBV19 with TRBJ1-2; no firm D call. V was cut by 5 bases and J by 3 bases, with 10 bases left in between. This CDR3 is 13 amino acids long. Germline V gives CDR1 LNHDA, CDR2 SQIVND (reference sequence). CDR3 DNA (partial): TGTGCCAGTAGTCAAAACTCTTACTATGGC. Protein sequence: CASSQNSYYG. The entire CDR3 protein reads CASSQNSYYGYTF.

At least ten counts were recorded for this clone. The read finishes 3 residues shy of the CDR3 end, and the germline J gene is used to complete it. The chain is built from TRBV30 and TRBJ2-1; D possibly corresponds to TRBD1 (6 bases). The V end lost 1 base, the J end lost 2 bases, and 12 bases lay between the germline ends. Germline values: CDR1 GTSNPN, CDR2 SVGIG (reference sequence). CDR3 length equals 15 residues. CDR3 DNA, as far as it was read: TGTGCCTGGAGTGGGACAGCTTCTGCCTACAATGAG. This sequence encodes CAWSGTASAYNE. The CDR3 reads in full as CAWSGTASAYNEQFF.